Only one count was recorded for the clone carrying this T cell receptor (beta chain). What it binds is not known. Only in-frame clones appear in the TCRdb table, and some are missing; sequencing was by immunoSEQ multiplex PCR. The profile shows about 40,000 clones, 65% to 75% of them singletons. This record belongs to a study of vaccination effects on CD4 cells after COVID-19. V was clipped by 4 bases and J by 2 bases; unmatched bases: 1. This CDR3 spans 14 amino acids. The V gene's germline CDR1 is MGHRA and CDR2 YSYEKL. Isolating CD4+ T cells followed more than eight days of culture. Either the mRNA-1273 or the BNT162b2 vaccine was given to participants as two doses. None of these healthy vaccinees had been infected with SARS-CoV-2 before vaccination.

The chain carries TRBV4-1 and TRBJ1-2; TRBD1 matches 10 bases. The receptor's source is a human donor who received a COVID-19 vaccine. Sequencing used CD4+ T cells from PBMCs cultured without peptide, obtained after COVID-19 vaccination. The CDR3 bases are TGCGCCAGCAGCCCGACAGGGGGCAACTATGGCTACACCTTC. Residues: CASSPTGGNYGYTF.